The 5 T cell receptor beta chains given below trace back to one sample, sequenced in a study of shared clonotypes between healthy human individuals. The repertoire was sequenced with immunoSEQ multiplex PCR; TCRdb's copy has only in-frame clones and lacks some. The sample carries 2 million to 3 million clones, over 85% recorded once. Sequenced: naive CD4+ T cells from PBMCs. Subset described: CD45RA+ positively selected. These receptor sequences come from a man aged 18 to 29 in good health. Some clones in this sample may be carry-over from other donors' samples.

This clone was observed a handful of times. Distinct nucleotide sequences in the sample also encode this CDR3. This chain links TRBV28 with TRBJ1-2, with D possibly being TRBD1 (5 bases). V was shortened by 5 bases and J by 5 bases, with 12 bases between the two germline ends. The CDR3 loop spans 13 amino acids. CDR1 and CDR2 (germline): MDHEN, SYDVKM. In DNA form, the CDR3 reads TGTGCCAGCAGTGCCGGGACCGATTATGGCTACACCTTC. It specifies CASSAGTDYGYTF.

The chain links TRBV6-6 to TRBJ1-5; D not certain. V lost 6 bases and J 8 bases, leaving 20 bases between the germline ends. In germline, CDR1 is MNHNY, CDR2 SVGAGI (reference sequence). CDR3 length equals 15 residues. CDR3 sequence (DNA): TGTGCCAGCAGCAGCCGGGAAACCTTCGAAAAGCCCCAGCATTTT. Translating it yields CASSSRETFEKPQHF.

The rearrangement links TRBV10-2 to TRBJ1-1, with a tentative D call TRBD1 (5 bases). Germline assignment: CDR1 WSHSY and CDR2 SAAADI. The CDR3 has 14 residues. V lost 3 bases, J lost 1 base, and 9 bases lay in between. CDR3 nucleotides: TGCGCCAGCAGTGAAAGAACAGGGAACACTGAAGCTTTCTTT. Translated: CASSERTGNTEAFF.

This sequence joins TRBV7-2 and TRBJ1-2, with D possibly TRBD1 on 6 matching bases. Germline CDR1 and CDR2: SGHTA and FQGNSA. Deletions cut 1 base from V and 4 bases from J, with 10 bases between. The CDR3 runs 14 residues. The CDR3 region is CASSLVLGAYGYTF. The CDR3 DNA sequence: TGTGCCAGCAGCTTAGTTCTGGGGGCCTATGGCTACACCTTC.

This chain joins TRBV30 and TRBJ2-1; perhaps TRBD2 as D (5 bases). The CDR3 spans 16 residues. CDR1 is GTSNPN, CDR2 SVGIG, per germline (reference sequence). Trimming pared 3 bases from V and 3 bases from J, leaving 18 bases between. The DNA of the CDR3 is TGTGCCTGGAGCGCCAGGACTGCCAGAGGCTACAATGAGCAGTTCTTC. Translating gives CAWSARTARGYNEQFF.